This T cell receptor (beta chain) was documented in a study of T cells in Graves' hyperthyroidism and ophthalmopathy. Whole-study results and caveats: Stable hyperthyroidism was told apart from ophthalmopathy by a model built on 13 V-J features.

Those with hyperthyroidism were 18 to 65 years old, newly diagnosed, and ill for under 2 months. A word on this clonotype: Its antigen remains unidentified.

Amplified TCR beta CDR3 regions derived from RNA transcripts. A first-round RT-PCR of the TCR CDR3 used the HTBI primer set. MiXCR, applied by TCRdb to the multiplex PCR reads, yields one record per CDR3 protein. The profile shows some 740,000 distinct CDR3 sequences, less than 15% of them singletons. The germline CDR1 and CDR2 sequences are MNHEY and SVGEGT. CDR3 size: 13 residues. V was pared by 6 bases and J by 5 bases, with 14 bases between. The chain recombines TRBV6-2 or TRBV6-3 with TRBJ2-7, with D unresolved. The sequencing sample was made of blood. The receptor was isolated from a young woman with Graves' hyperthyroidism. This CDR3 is CASSLYPGNEQYF. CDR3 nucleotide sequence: TGTGCCAGCAGCCTTTACCCTGGGAACGAGCAGTACTTC.